One sample yielded the 13 T cell receptor beta chains listed below, sequenced in a study of T-cell memory formation after mild COVID-19. TCRdb redid the calling of the 5' RACE reads with MiXCR, one entry per CDR3 protein. The table has some 320,000 distinct CDR3 sequences, 14% seen once. Source material: PBMCs or a T cell subset sorted from them (not recorded which). Every receptor here comes from a man aged 18 to 35 who had mild COVID-19 (a few samples of this study predate the infection). Cell type and time point are not known.

There are a few counts of this clonotype. The V call is TRBV12-3 or TRBV12-4, the J call TRBJ2-5, with 7 bases lining up with TRBD2. Germline trimming cut 2 bases from V and 4 bases from J; bases unmatched to any gene: 7. The CDR3 contains 15 residues. CDR3: CASSLFVGGGETQYF. CDR3 nucleotide sequence: TGTGCCAGCAGTTTATTTGTCGGCGGGGGAGAGACCCAGTACTTC.

This clonotype came up a few times. The gene calls are TRBV6-2 or TRBV6-3 and TRBJ2-2; D perhaps matches TRBD1 (6 bases). V lost 0 bases, J lost 5 bases, and 10 bases lay in between. This CDR3 region has 15 residues. Germline CDR1 is MNHEY and CDR2 is SVGEGT. DNA for the CDR3: TGTGCCAGCAGTTACTCTCCAGGGGTAACCGGGGAGCTGTTTTTT. This sequence encodes CASSYSPGVTGELFF.

This clonotype was detected a few times. The V gene is TRBV4-3, the J gene TRBJ2-1; D is uncertain. The germline V and J ends were trimmed by 0 bases and 1 base, with 10 bases remaining between them. CDR3 length equals 16 residues. Per germline, CDR1 LGHNA and CDR2 YSLEER. CDR3 in DNA: TGCGCCAGCAGCCAAGATGACATGGTTTCCTACAATGAGCAGTTCTTC. Translated, it gives CASSQDDMVSYNEQFF.

CDR3 in amino acids: CASSLTGLNNEQFF. DNA for the CDR3: TGTGCCAGCAGCCTAACGGGCCTCAACAATGAGCAGTTCTTC. The genes are TRBV5-5 and TRBJ2-1; D remains unclear. The CDR3 is 14 amino acids. CDR1 is SGHKS, CDR2 YYEKEE, per germline (reference sequence). The germline V and J ends were trimmed by 4 bases and 5 bases, with 13 bases remaining between them.

This clonotype was seen ten or more times. V is TRBV5-6 and J is TRBJ2-1; 11 nucleotides align to TRBD2. The CDR3 has 16 residues. The germline CDR1 and CDR2 sequences are SGHDT and YYEEEE. With V trimmed by 4 bases and J by 0 bases, 3 bases remained unmatched. CDR3 sequence reads: CASSLGLAGSYNEQFF. CDR3 sequence (DNA): TGTGCCAGCAGCCTAGGACTAGCGGGCTCCTACAATGAGCAGTTCTTC.

This rearrangement joins TRBV25-1 to TRBJ1-2; TRBD1 agrees at 9 bases. Germline trimming cut 6 bases from V and 7 bases from J; bases unmatched to any gene: 0. Germline V gene data show CDR1 as MGHDK and CDR2 as SYGVNS. The CDR3 extends over 11 amino acids. CDR3 coding DNA: TGTGCCAGCAGGGACAGGGGTGGCTACACCTTC. Protein product: CASRDRGGYTF.

There are a few counts of this clonotype. The chain recombines TRBV27 with TRBJ1-6; D is uncertain. The CDR3 has 13 residues. Germline-derived CDR1 and CDR2 are MNHEY and SMNVEV (reference sequence). V shed 3 bases and J shed 7 bases, with 7 bases lying between them. Here the CDR3 DNA reads TGTGCCAGCAGTTTCGGGGTGAATTCACCCCTCCACTTT. This codes for CASSFGVNSPLHF.

V is TRBV29-1 and J is TRBJ1-5; D possibly corresponds to TRBD1 (6 bases). Trimming shortened V by 4 bases and J by 0 bases, and 10 bases separated the two germline ends. The CDR3 runs to 14 residues. The germline V gene has CDR1 SQVTM and CDR2 ANQGSEA. CDR3 residues: CSVAWGLSNQPQHF. DNA of the CDR3: TGCAGCGTTGCCTGGGGGCTTAGCAATCAGCCCCAGCATTTT.

The gene calls are TRBV4-1 and TRBJ2-3; D is possibly TRBD1 or TRBD2 (7 bases each). CDR1 and CDR2 from the germline V gene are MGHRA and YSYEKL. CDR3 size: 17 residues. Trimming removed 3 bases from V and 0 bases from J, with 16 bases in between. The CDR3 coding sequence is TGCGCCAGCAGCCAGTACAGGGGAGGGGTGAGCACAGATACGCAGTATTTT. Translated, it gives CASSQYRGGVSTDTQYF.

This clonotype appeared a few times. The V and J genes are TRBV9 and TRBJ2-1; D is ambiguous. The V end lost 0 bases, the J end lost 6 bases, and 7 bases lay between the germline ends. Germline V gene lookup returns CDR1 SGDLS and CDR2 YYNGEE. CDR3 length equals 13 residues. In nucleotides, the CDR3 is TGTGCCAGCAGCGTAGCTGGTGGCAATGAGCAGTTCTTC. Protein sequence: CASSVAGGNEQFF. The full variable domain, rest sourced from reference TRBV9 and TRBJ2-1, is DSGVTQTPKHLITATGQRVTLRCSPRSGDLSVYWYQQSLDQGLQFLIQYYNGEERAKGNILERFSAQQFPDLHSELNLSSLELGDSALYFCASSVAGGNEQFFGPGTRLTVL.

The chain links TRBV7-2 to TRBJ2-1, with no clear D. This CDR3 has 11 amino acids. Trimming cost V 6 bases and J 5 bases, with 5 bases left between them. CDR1 and CDR2 (germline): SGHTA, FQGNSA. For the CDR3, the DNA is TGTGCCAGCAGACTCCACAATGAGCAGTTCTTC. Translated, it gives CASRLHNEQFF.

This clonotype turned up a few times. The chain joins TRBV5-6 to TRBJ2-7; D gene ambiguous. Germline V CDR1 and CDR2: SGHDT, YYEEEE. Trimming pared 2 bases from V and 4 bases from J, leaving 13 bases between. The CDR3 is 14 residues long. CDR3 in amino acids: CASSLLGHIYEQYV. As DNA, the CDR3 is TGTGCCAGCAGCTTATTAGGTCATATTTACGAGCAGTACGTC.

This rearrangement joins TRBV4-1 to TRBJ2-5; TRBD2 aligns across 9 bases. V shed 1 base, J shed 1 base, and the junction held 7 bases outside the gene matches. The V gene's germline CDR1 is MGHRA and CDR2 YSYEKL. This CDR3 spans 17 amino acids. This chain's CDR3 is CASSQGHSGGAQETQYF. CDR3 bases: TGCGCCAGCAGCCAAGGACATAGCGGGGGTGCCCAAGAGACCCAGTACTTC.